This TCR beta chain emerged from a study of CD8 T cells in ankylosing spondylitis. Study-wide results and limits: The clones that were linked to disease were reported to be significantly enriched in matched synovial fluid samples from ankylosing spondylitis patients.

Construction of TCR beta libraries was performed using quantitative 5'-RACE with molecular barcodes. Via MiXCR, TCRdb re-called the 5' RACE reads, giving one row per CDR3 protein. The sample holds about 400,000 distinct CDR3 sequences; more than 20% are singletons and the top ten take around 12%. The germline V and J ends were trimmed by 1 base and 4 bases, with 7 bases remaining between them. CDR3 length equals 12 residues. In germline, CDR1 is SQVTM, CDR2 ANQGSEA. This clonotype appeared a few times. Its antigen is not known. Sequenced sample: blood, either unsorted or a sorted T cell fraction (not recorded which). The receptor was derived from a male donor with ankylosing spondylitis or in good health (not recorded which). This sequence joins TRBV29-1 and TRBJ1-2; D gene unclear. The CDR3 bases are TGCAGCGTTGAAGCCCTGAGCTATGGCTACACCTTC. Protein product: CSVEALSYGYTF.